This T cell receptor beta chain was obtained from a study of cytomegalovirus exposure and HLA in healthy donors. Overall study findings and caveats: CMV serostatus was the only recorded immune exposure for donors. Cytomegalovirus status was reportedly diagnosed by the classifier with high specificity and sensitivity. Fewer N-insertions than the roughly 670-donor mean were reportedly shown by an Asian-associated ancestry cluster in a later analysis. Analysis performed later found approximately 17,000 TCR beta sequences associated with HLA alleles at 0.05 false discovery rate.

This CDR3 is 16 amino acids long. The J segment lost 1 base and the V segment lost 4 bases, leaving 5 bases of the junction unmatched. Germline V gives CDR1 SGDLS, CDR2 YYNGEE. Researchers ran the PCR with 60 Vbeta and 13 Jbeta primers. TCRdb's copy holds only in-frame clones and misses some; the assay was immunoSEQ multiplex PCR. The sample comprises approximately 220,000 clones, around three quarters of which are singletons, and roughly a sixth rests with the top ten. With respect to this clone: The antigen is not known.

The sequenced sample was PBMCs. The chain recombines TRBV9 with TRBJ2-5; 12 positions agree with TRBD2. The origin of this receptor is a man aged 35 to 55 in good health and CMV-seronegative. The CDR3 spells CASSKLAGGAQETQYF. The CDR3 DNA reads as TGTGCCAGCAGCAAACTAGCGGGGGGAGCCCAAGAGACCCAGTACTTC.